The 14 T cell receptor beta chains reported below all come from one sample, sequenced in a study of blood T cell repertoires in COVID-19. The repertoire was sequenced with immunoSEQ multiplex PCR; TCRdb's copy has only in-frame clones and lacks some. The top ten clones hold 5.5% of a sample with 220,000 or so clones, about three quarters of them seen once. The specimen was peripheral blood. The receptors come from a woman in her sixties or seventies with acute or convalescent COVID-19.

This clone was counted a few times. J is TRBJ2-2 and V is TRBV24-1; D possibly corresponds to TRBD2 (6 bases). With 3 bases removed from V and 3 bases from J, the gap between germline ends came to 10 bases. Germline V gene lookup returns CDR1 KGHDR and CDR2 SFDVKD. There are 15 residues in the CDR3. The CDR3 reads CATSDGSGHTGELFF. DNA for the CDR3: TGTGCCACCAGTGATGGTAGCGGACACACCGGGGAGCTGTTTTTT.

V is TRBV30 and J is TRBJ2-7; possibly TRBD2 for D (5 bases). Germline CDR1 reads GTSNPN; CDR2 reads SVGIG (reference sequence). The V end lost 5 bases, the J end lost 5 bases, and 13 bases lay between the germline ends. This CDR3 spans 12 amino acids. CDR3 residues: CAWRPRRDEQYF. In DNA, the CDR3 is TGTGCCTGGCGCCCCCGGCGGGACGAGCAGTACTTC.

The rearrangement uses TRBV5-1 and TRBJ2-3; 7 nucleotides line up with TRBD1. The CDR3 length is 15 residues. Germline CDR1 SGHRS, CDR2 YFSETQ. V dropped 3 bases and J dropped 0; count of bases not matched to a gene: 4. The DNA of the CDR3 is TGCGCCAGCAGCTGGACAGGTTCTAGCACAGATACGCAGTATTTT. It is translated as CASSWTGSSTDTQYF. The whole variable domain, filled in from reference TRBV5-1 and TRBJ2-3, reads KAGVTQTPRYLIKTRGQQVTLSCSPISGHRSVSWYQQTPGQGLQFLFEYFSETQRNKGNFPGRFSGRQFSNSRSEMNVSTLELGDSALYLCASSWTGSSTDTQYFGPGTRLTVL.

The V gene is TRBV5-4, the J gene TRBJ1-1, with TRBD1 as a possible D gene (5 bases). This CDR3 region has 15 residues. The germline V gene encodes CDR1 SGHNT and CDR2 YYREEE (reference sequence). The V end was cut by 3 bases, the J end by 2 bases, with 14 bases between. CDR3 nucleotides: TGTGCCAGCAGCTCAGCCAGGGAAACAAACACTGAAGCTTTCTTT. Its translation: CASSSARETNTEAFF.

CDR3 sequence reads: CASSWGTPHNSPLHF. The CDR3 coding sequence is TGTGCCAGCAGCTGGGGGACACCTCATAATTCACCCCTCCACTTT. The chain recombines TRBV11-2 with TRBJ1-6; TRBD1 might be the D (6 bases). Trimming took off 4 bases at V and 5 bases at J, with 12 bases between the two ends. The germline V gene encodes CDR1 SGHAT and CDR2 FQNNGV. The CDR3 is made up of 15 amino acids.

The chain links TRBV6-5 to TRBJ1-6; no clear D gene. This CDR3 spans 10 amino acids. V lost 10 bases to trimming and J lost 9 bases, with 7 bases between them. Germline CDR1 and CDR2: MNHEY and SVGAGI. In DNA, the CDR3 is TGTGCCACCCTCGGTTCACCCCTCCACTTT. It encodes CATLGSPLHF.

This chain connects TRBV3-1 (or the pseudogene TRBV3-2) to TRBJ2-1; the D is unclear. CDR3 length: 15 amino acids. V was trimmed by 2 bases and J by 1 base, leaving 9 bases between them. Looked up from germline, CDR1 is LGHDT and CDR2 is YNNKEL (reference sequence). CDR3 DNA: TGTGCCAGCAGCCAACTAGTGAGGTCCTACAATGAGCAGTTCTTC. Residues: CASSQLVRSYNEQFF.

CDR3 DNA: TGTGCCAGCGGAGCAGCAGGGCTGAACTATGGCTACACCTTC. Translation: CASGAAGLNYGYTF. The chain uses TRBV7-9 and TRBJ1-2, with D possibly matching TRBD1 (5 bases). The CDR3 has 14 residues. Germline CDR1 and CDR2: SEHNR and FQNEAQ (reference sequence). V gave up 8 bases and J gave up 2 bases, with 15 bases separating them.

V is TRBV5-1 and J is TRBJ2-1; possibly TRBD2 for D (6 bases). Looked up from germline, CDR1 is SGHRS and CDR2 is YFSETQ. The CDR3 extends over 16 amino acids. The germline V and J ends were trimmed by 0 bases and 0 bases, with 10 bases remaining between them. Here the CDR3 DNA reads TGCGCCAGCAGCTTGGGCGGGGCTTTCTCCTACAATGAGCAGTTCTTC. Amino acids: CASSLGGAFSYNEQFF.

V usage is TRBV6-5 and J usage is TRBJ1-1; D unresolved. V dropped 2 bases and J dropped 9 bases, with 7 bases sitting between them. The length of the CDR3 is 11 residues. Germline V gene lookup returns CDR1 MNHEY and CDR2 SVGAGI. In DNA, the CDR3 is TGTGCCAGCAGTTACGGCAGTCAAGCTTTCTTT. This encodes CASSYGSQAFF.

The chain couples TRBV6-4 to TRBJ2-6, with D possibly TRBD2 on 6 matching bases. V shed 8 bases and J shed 5 bases, with 16 bases lying between them. The CDR3 totals 15 residues. Per the germline V gene, CDR1 is MRHNA and CDR2 is SNTAGT. The CDR3 loop reads CASSGTAGRANVLTF. The CDR3 DNA reads TGTGCCAGCTCCGGGACCGCGGGGAGGGCCAACGTCCTGACTTTC.

This clone was observed a handful of times. The V call is TRBV7-8, the J call TRBJ2-6; the match to TRBD1 covers 9 bases. Trimming at V came to 5 bases and at J to 0 bases, leaving 8 bases not matched to a gene. This CDR3 contains 18 residues. The germline CDR1 and CDR2 sequences are SGHVS and FQNEAQ. DNA of the CDR3: TGTGCCAGCAGCGAACAGGGGGCCCGCAGCTCTGGGGCCAACGTCCTGACTTTC. The encoded protein is CASSEQGARSSGANVLTF. Together with reference TRBV7-8 and TRBJ2-6, the CDR3 gives the full variable domain: GAGVSQSPRYKVAKRGQDVALRCDPISGHVSLFWYQQALGQGPEFLTYFQNEAQLDKSGLPSDRFFAERPEGSVSTLKIQRTQQEDSAVYLCASSEQGARSSGANVLTFGAGSRLTVL.

In this sample, this clone turned up a few times. The chain is built from TRBV18 and TRBJ2-1, with 9 positions matching TRBD2. This CDR3 has 15 amino acids. The junction had 7 bases not matched to a gene; V was cut back by 3 bases and J by 7 bases. Germline V gives CDR1 KGHSH, CDR2 LQKENI. For the CDR3, the DNA is TGTGCCAGCTCACCCGGGATAGCGGGAGCTAATGAGCAGTTCTTC. Amino acid sequence: CASSPGIAGANEQFF.

This chain's CDR3 is CASSPEDRGTEAFF. The CDR3 nucleotides are TGTGCCAGCAGTCCGGAGGACAGGGGCACTGAAGCTTTCTTT. This sequence joins TRBV28 and TRBJ1-1; 9 bases are shared with TRBD1. V shed 5 bases and J 4 bases; nucleotides not matched to a gene: 5. The CDR3 totals 14 residues. Looked up from germline, CDR1 is MDHEN and CDR2 is SYDVKM.